These 6 T cell receptor beta chains were sequenced from one sample in a study of OX40 agonist ivuxolimab in advanced cancers. Assay: immunoSEQ multiplex PCR; the TCRdb copy retains only in-frame clones and omits some. The repertoire includes under 80,000 clones, roughly 87% of them detected once, and less than 0.65% sits in the top ten. Source: CD4+ or CD8+ T cells sorted from blood, taken in a trial of the OX40 agonist ivuxolimab. The receptors were gathered from an adult with an advanced solid tumor such as melanoma, head and neck, liver or kidney cancer.

The J gene is TRBJ1-5, the V gene TRBV5-4; maybe TRBD1 (5 bases). Trimming cost V 4 bases and J 0 bases, with 11 bases left between them. Germline CDR1 and CDR2: SGHNT and YYREEE (reference sequence). The CDR3 loop spans 15 amino acids. Written as DNA, the CDR3 is TGTGCCAGCAGCCCGAGGGGATATAGCAATCAGCCCCAGCATTTT. Residues: CASSPRGYSNQPQHF.

For the CDR3, the DNA is TGTGCCAGCAGCTTTATACAGGGCTACGAGCAGTACTTC. Translating gives CASSFIQGYEQYF. The chain combines TRBV7-9 with TRBJ2-7; possible D gene TRBD1, 6 bases. With 3 bases removed from V and 3 bases from J, the gap between germline ends came to 9 bases. Germline CDR1 reads SEHNR; CDR2 reads FQNEAQ (reference sequence). CDR3 length equals 13 residues.

This chain connects TRBV5-4 to TRBJ2-1, with TRBD1 matching over 9 bases. CDR1 SGHNT and CDR2 YYREEE come from the germline V gene (reference sequence). This CDR3 is 14 amino acids long. V lost 4 bases to trimming and J lost 6 bases; unmatched junction nucleotides: 5. Written as DNA, the CDR3 is TGTGCCAGCAGCAGGACAGGGGAGGTCAATGAGCAGTTCTTC. Encoded protein: CASSRTGEVNEQFF.

The J gene is TRBJ2-4, the V gene TRBV2, with D perhaps TRBD2 (5 bases). The CDR3 runs 16 residues. V dropped 6 bases and J dropped 0 bases, with 15 bases sitting between them. Germline values: CDR1 SNHLY, CDR2 FYNNEI. CDR3 amino acids: CASRSGLALAKNIQYF. The CDR3 region has the DNA TGTGCCAGCAGATCCGGCCTAGCCCTAGCCAAAAACATTCAGTACTTC.

The J gene is TRBJ1-3, the V gene TRBV5-1; the D gene is possibly TRBD1 (5 bases). The CDR3 runs 14 residues. The V and J ends lost 5 bases and 0 bases respectively, with 9 bases between them. CDR1 is SGHRS and CDR2 is YFSETQ in the germline V gene. In DNA, the CDR3 is TGCGCCAGCAGTTATGACAGCTCTGGAAACACCATATATTTT. Translation gives CASSYDSSGNTIYF.

Remarks on this clone: Additional DNA sequences in this sample encode the identical CDR3. V gene TRBV6-5 combines with J gene TRBJ2-7; tentative D call: TRBD1 (6 bases). The CDR3 loop spans 14 amino acids. Deletions cut 4 bases from V and 1 base from J, with 11 bases between. Germline CDR1 MNHEY, CDR2 SVGAGI. The CDR3 region has the DNA TGTGCCAGCAGTTTGGACAGAAATTCCTACGAGCAGTACTTC. Translation: CASSLDRNSYEQYF.